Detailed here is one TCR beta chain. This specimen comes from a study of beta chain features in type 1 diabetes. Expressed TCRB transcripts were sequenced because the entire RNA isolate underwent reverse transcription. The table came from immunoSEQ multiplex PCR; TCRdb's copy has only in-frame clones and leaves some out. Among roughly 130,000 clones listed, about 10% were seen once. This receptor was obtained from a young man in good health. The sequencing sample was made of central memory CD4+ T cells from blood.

The CDR3 protein is CACQGQRAFF. As DNA, the CDR3 is TGTGCCTGCCAAGGACAGCGAGCTTTCTTT. The V and J genes are TRBV30 and TRBJ1-1, with D maybe TRBD1 (6 bases). From germline, CDR1 is GTSNPN and CDR2 SVGIG (reference sequence). This CDR3 has 10 residues. Trimming stripped 6 bases from V and 10 bases from J, with 12 bases between.